One sample yielded the 8 T cell receptor beta chains listed below, sequenced in a study of cytomegalovirus exposure and HLA in healthy donors. In the PCR, 60 Vbeta and 13 Jbeta primers were used. Assay used: immunoSEQ multiplex PCR; TCRdb lists only in-frame clones, some missing. The table shows over 150,000 clones, with around 74% occurring only once. Input material: PBMCs. These receptors all come from a man in his late teens or twenties in good health and CMV-seronegative.

The V and J genes are TRBV28 and TRBJ2-7, with a tentative D call TRBD2 (5 bases). CDR3 length: 15 residues. V dropped 2 bases and J dropped 2 bases, with 13 bases sitting between them. Per germline, CDR1 MDHEN and CDR2 SYDVKM. CDR3 sequence: CASSLVRTGTYEQYF. In DNA, the CDR3 is TGTGCCAGCAGTTTAGTCAGGACGGGAACCTACGAGCAGTACTTC.

V gene TRBV19 combines with J gene TRBJ1-5, with D perhaps matching TRBD1 (6 bases). The CDR3 is 15 amino acids. The V end was cut by 3 bases, the J end by 1 base, with 10 bases between. The germline V gene has CDR1 LNHDA and CDR2 SQIVND (reference sequence). This chain's CDR3 is CASSILQGSNQPQHF. The CDR3 coding sequence is TGTGCCAGTAGTATTCTACAGGGAAGCAATCAGCCCCAGCATTTT.

The chain joins TRBV27 to TRBJ2-7; D call uncertain. Germline V gene data show CDR1 as MNHEY and CDR2 as SMNVEV (reference sequence). Trimming removed 5 bases from V and 0 bases from J, with 11 bases in between. The CDR3 spans 14 residues. The CDR3 DNA is TGTGCCAGCAGTCAACTCATTAGCTCCTACGAGCAGTACTTC. This sequence encodes CASSQLISSYEQYF.

The chain employs TRBV28 and TRBJ1-1, with TRBD1 matching 7 bases. Losses at the gene ends were 3 bases for V and 5 bases for J; bases not matched to a gene: 3. The CDR3 consists of 13 residues. Germline V gives CDR1 MDHEN, CDR2 SYDVKM. The CDR3 DNA follows: TGTGCCAGCAGTTTGGGACAGCTAACTGAAGCTTTCTTT. Translation gives CASSLGQLTEAFF.

The chain carries TRBV10-3 and TRBJ2-5, with D unclear. V was trimmed by 4 bases and J by 2 bases, leaving 11 bases between them. The CDR3 runs 14 residues. Germline CDR1 ENHRY, CDR2 SYGVKD. The CDR3 nucleotides are TGTGCCATCAGTGCCAGGTCGATACAAGAGACCCAGTACTTC. As protein: CAISARSIQETQYF.

This sequence joins TRBV13 and TRBJ2-5; TRBD2 is a possible D gene (5 bases). V was clipped by 2 bases and J by 1 base, with 11 bases between them. Germline-derived CDR1 and CDR2 are PRHDT and FYEKMQ (reference sequence). CDR3 length: 15 residues. Here the CDR3 DNA reads TGTGCCAGCAGCTTAAAAGGAGGCCGCCAAGAGACCCAGTACTTC. As protein: CASSLKGGRQETQYF.

The chain carries TRBV21-1 and TRBJ2-7; TRBD1 is the table's D call, not checked against the DNA. TRBV21-1 is a known pseudogene. The CDR3 is 17 residues long. CDR3 region: CASSKGGLAGASDEQYV. In DNA, the CDR3 is TGTGCCAGCAGCAAAGGCGGACTCGCAGGGGCGAGTGACGAGCAGTACGTC.

The J gene is TRBJ2-7, the V gene TRBV28, with D perhaps matching TRBD1 (5 bases). CDR1 is MDHEN and CDR2 is SYDVKM in the germline V gene. V was shortened by 6 bases and J by 7 bases, with 13 bases between the two germline ends. The CDR3 sequence is 12 residues long. CDR3 coding DNA: TGTGCCAGCAGCCCAGGACACCTGGAGCAGTACGTC. Translating it yields CASSPGHLEQYV.